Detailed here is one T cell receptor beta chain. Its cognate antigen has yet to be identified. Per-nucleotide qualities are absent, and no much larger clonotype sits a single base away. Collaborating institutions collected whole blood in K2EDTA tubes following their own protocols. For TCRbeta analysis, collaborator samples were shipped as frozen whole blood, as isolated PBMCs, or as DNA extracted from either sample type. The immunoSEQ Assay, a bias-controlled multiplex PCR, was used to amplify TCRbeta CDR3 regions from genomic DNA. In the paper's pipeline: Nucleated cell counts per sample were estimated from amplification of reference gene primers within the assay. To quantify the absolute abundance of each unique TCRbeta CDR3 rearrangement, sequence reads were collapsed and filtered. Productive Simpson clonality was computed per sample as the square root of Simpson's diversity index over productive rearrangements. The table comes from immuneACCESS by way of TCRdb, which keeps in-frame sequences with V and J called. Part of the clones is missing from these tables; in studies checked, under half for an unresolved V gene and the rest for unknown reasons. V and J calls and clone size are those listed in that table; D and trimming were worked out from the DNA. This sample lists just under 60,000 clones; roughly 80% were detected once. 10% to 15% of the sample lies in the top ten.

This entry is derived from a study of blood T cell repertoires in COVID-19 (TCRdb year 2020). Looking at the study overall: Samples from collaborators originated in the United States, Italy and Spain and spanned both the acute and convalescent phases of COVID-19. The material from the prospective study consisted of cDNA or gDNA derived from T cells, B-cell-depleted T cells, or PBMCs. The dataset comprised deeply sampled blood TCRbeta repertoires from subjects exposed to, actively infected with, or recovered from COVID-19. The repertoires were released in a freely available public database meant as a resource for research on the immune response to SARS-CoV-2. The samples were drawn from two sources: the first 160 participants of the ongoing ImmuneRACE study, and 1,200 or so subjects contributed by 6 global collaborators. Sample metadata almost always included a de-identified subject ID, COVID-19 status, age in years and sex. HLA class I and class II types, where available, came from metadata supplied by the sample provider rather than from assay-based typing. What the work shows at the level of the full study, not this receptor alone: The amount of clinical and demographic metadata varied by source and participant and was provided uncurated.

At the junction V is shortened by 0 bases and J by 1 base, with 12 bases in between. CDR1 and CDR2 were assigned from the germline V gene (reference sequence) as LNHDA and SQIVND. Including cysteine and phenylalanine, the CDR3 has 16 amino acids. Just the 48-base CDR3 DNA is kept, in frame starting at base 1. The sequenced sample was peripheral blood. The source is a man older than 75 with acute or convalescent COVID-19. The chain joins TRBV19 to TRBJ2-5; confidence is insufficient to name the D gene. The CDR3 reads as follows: CASSIDRGSLQETQYF. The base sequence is TGTGCCAGTAGTATAGATCGCGGCAGCCTCCAAGAGACCCAGTACTTC.